These 26 T cell receptor beta chains share one sample of origin, sequenced in a study of T cell changes during pregnancy in multiple sclerosis. Assay: immunoSEQ multiplex PCR; the TCRdb copy retains only in-frame clones and omits some. The sample contains approximately 30,000 clones, roughly nine tenths of which appear only once. This specimen consisted of CD4+ T cells from peripheral blood mononuclear cells, obtained in the first trimester of pregnancy. The receptors derive from a female donor in good health, enrolled as a control in a pregnancy study.

The gene calls are TRBV19 and TRBJ2-5; D unresolved. V was clipped by 5 bases and J by 5 bases, with 18 bases between them. The length of the CDR3 is 15 residues. CDR1 is LNHDA and CDR2 is SQIVND in the germline V gene (reference sequence). CDR3 DNA: TGTGCCAGTAGTGTCGGATCGGGTCTTCGGGAGACCCAGTACTTC. Its protein is CASSVGSGLRETQYF.

The chain recombines TRBV5-1 with TRBJ2-1; D might be TRBD2 (5 bases). Germline loops: CDR1 SGHRS, CDR2 YFSETQ. The ends were cut back, 0 bases at V and 10 bases at J, with 11 bases in the middle. CDR3 size: 13 residues. CDR3 DNA sequence: TGCGCCAGCAGCTTGGAAGGGAGATGGGAGCAGTTCTTC. This translates into CASSLEGRWEQFF. Full variable domain (missing parts from reference TRBV5-1 and TRBJ2-1): KAGVTQTPRYLIKTRGQQVTLSCSPISGHRSVSWYQQTPGQGLQFLFEYFSETQRNKGNFPGRFSGRQFSNSRSEMNVSTLELGDSALYLCASSLEGRWEQFFGPGTRLTVL.

This clone was detected once. The V call is TRBV6-1, the J call TRBJ2-3; 11 bases are a match to TRBD1. Trimming cost V 6 bases and J 5 bases; bases outside gene matches: 7. The CDR3 is made up of 15 amino acids. Germline V gene lookup returns CDR1 MNHNS and CDR2 SASEGT. The CDR3 sequence is CASREDRGRVDTQYF. CDR3 nucleotides: TGTGCCAGCAGGGAGGACAGGGGGCGGGTAGATACGCAGTATTTT.

This rearrangement joins TRBV5-4 to TRBJ1-1; 10 bases agree with TRBD1. CDR3 length: 15 amino acids. From germline, CDR1 is SGHNT and CDR2 YYREEE (reference sequence). Trimming cost V 3 bases and J 6 bases; bases outside gene matches: 8. CDR3 amino acids: CASSSGDRGLSEAFF. The CDR3 DNA reads as TGTGCCAGCAGCTCCGGAGACAGGGGGCTCTCTGAAGCTTTCTTT.

The rearrangement joins TRBV29-1 to TRBJ2-2; 14 bases are a match to TRBD2. In germline, CDR1 is SQVTM, CDR2 ANQGSEA. The CDR3 is 17 residues long. V was pared by 6 bases and J by 3 bases, with 9 bases of the junction left unmatched. The CDR3 spells CSVAGLAGGGDTGELFF. The CDR3 region has the DNA TGCAGCGTAGCCGGACTAGCGGGAGGCGGTGACACCGGGGAGCTGTTTTTT.

The chain is built from TRBV5-1 and TRBJ1-4, with unresolved D. The germline V gene has CDR1 SGHRS and CDR2 YFSETQ. CDR3 length equals 18 residues. The ends were cut back, 0 bases at V and 0 bases at J, with 15 bases in the middle. The CDR3 nucleotides read TGCGCCAGCAGCTTGGCCGGCGAAGGACTAGCAACTAATGAAAAACTGTTTTTT. The encoded protein is CASSLAGEGLATNEKLFF.

This chain connects TRBV7-2 to TRBJ2-7; TRBD2 might be the D (6 bases). The germline V gene has CDR1 SGHTA and CDR2 FQGNSA. The V end was cut by 5 bases, the J end by 2 bases, with 19 bases between. There are 16 residues in the CDR3. The DNA of the CDR3 is TGTGCCAGCAGCCTAAGGGGAAATAGCGGAACCTACGAGCAGTACTTC. Its protein is CASSLRGNSGTYEQYF.

V and J are TRBV7-2 and TRBJ2-1; no definite D call. CDR1 and CDR2 from the germline V gene are SGHTA and FQGNSA. Trimming shortened V by 1 base and J by 2 bases, and 9 bases separated the two germline ends. The length of the CDR3 is 15 residues. In DNA form, the CDR3 reads TGTGCCAGCAGCTTAGACAGTTCCCCCTACAATGAGCAGTTCTTC. Its translation: CASSLDSSPYNEQFF.

This chain uses TRBV7-9 with TRBJ1-6; D is unclear. V lost 6 bases, J lost 7 bases, and 7 bases lay in between. This CDR3 region has 12 residues. The germline CDR1 and CDR2 sequences are SEHNR and FQNEAQ (reference sequence). CDR3 sequence: CASREGNSPLHF. The CDR3 coding sequence is TGTGCCAGCAGGGAGGGCAATTCACCCCTCCACTTT.

This rearrangement joins TRBV5-1 to TRBJ2-2; 7 positions agree with TRBD2. V shed 4 bases, J shed 5 bases, and the junction held 14 bases outside the gene matches. The CDR3 runs 17 residues. Germline CDR1 reads SGHRS; CDR2 reads YFSETQ. The CDR3 here is CASSANPHGRGTGELFF. The CDR3 DNA sequence: TGCGCCAGCAGCGCCAATCCGCACGGGCGGGGGACCGGGGAGCTGTTTTTT.

The rearrangement links TRBV28 to TRBJ2-1, with TRBD1 matching over 9 bases. The CDR3 extends over 13 amino acids. Unmatched junction bases numbered 4, after V lost 6 bases and J lost 7 bases. Germline loops: CDR1 MDHEN, CDR2 SYDVKM. This chain's CDR3 is CASRATGGNEQFF. The CDR3 DNA follows: TGTGCCAGCAGGGCGACAGGGGGTAATGAGCAGTTCTTC.

The chain links TRBV28 to TRBJ1-2; 10 bases map to TRBD1. J gave up 4 bases and V 2 bases, and 4 bases lay outside the gene matches. The germline V gene encodes CDR1 MDHEN and CDR2 SYDVKM. CDR3 length: 15 amino acids. The CDR3 nucleotides are TGTGCCAGCAGTTTAGGGACAGGGGACGTCTATGGCTACACCTTC. Translation: CASSLGTGDVYGYTF.

The chain has TRBV2 and TRBJ1-5, with D possibly TRBD1 on 5 matching bases. The CDR3 sequence is 14 residues long. V was trimmed by 3 bases and J by 3 bases, leaving 9 bases between them. CDR1 is SNHLY and CDR2 is FYNNEI in the germline V gene. The CDR3 nucleotides read TGTGCCAGCAGTGATAGACAGACCAATCAGCCCCAGCATTTT. Protein sequence: CASSDRQTNQPQHF.

The chain recombines TRBV18 with TRBJ1-3, with a tentative D call TRBD1 (5 bases). This CDR3 spans 14 amino acids. Trimming removed 9 bases from V and 1 base from J, with 13 bases in between. Germline assignment: CDR1 KGHSH and CDR2 LQKENI. CDR3 residues: CASMEGSSGNTIYF. DNA of the CDR3: TGTGCCAGTATGGAGGGGAGTTCTGGAAACACCATATATTTT. Based on the CDR3 plus reference TRBV18 and TRBJ1-3, the full variable domain is NAGVMQNPRHLVRRRGQEARLRCSPMKGHSHVYWYRQLPEEGLKFMVYLQKENIIDESGMPKERFSAEFPKEGPSILRIQQVVRGDSAAYFCASMEGSSGNTIYFGEGSWLTVV.

This clone turned up a few times. The V gene is TRBV19, the J gene TRBJ2-2; possibly TRBD2 for D (7 bases). Trimming shortened V by 5 bases and J by 4 bases, and 11 bases separated the two germline ends. Looked up from germline, CDR1 is LNHDA and CDR2 is SQIVND (reference sequence). This CDR3 is 14 amino acids long. The CDR3 here is CASSLGGPTGELFF. CDR3 in DNA: TGTGCCAGTAGTCTGGGGGGGCCCACCGGGGAGCTGTTTTTT.

This clone was observed a single time. The chain has TRBV5-1 and TRBJ2-3, with 9 bases fitting TRBD2. Germline CDR1 is SGHRS and CDR2 is YFSETQ. The CDR3 has 16 residues. Losses at the gene ends were 1 base for V and 6 bases for J; bases not matched to a gene: 9. The CDR3 nucleotides read TGCGCCAGCAGCTTGATGGCTAGCGGGATAGGGGATACGCAGTATTTT. It specifies CASSLMASGIGDTQYF.

The J gene is TRBJ1-3, the V gene TRBV6-1; TRBD1 matches 9 bases. The germline gives CDR1 MNHNS, CDR2 SASEGT. The CDR3 has 16 residues. The junction had 6 bases not matched to a gene; V was cut back by 4 bases and J by 2 bases. CDR3 bases: TGTGCCAGCAGTGCCGGGACAGGGAAAGCTGGAAACACCATATATTTT. Amino acid sequence: CASSAGTGKAGNTIYF.

The chain employs TRBV5-6 and TRBJ2-1; no clear D gene. Per the germline V gene, CDR1 is SGHDT and CDR2 is YYEEEE. Trimming left V 1 base short and J 6 bases short, with 8 bases between. The CDR3 loop spans 13 amino acids. The CDR3 reads CASSLFQINEQFF. DNA for the CDR3: TGTGCCAGCAGCTTGTTCCAGATCAATGAGCAGTTCTTC.

The DNA for the CDR3 is TGTGCCAGCACCGTAGGGGTGCAGCCCCAGCATTTT. This encodes CASTVGVQPQHF. This chain links TRBV28 with TRBJ1-5; TRBD1 is a possible D gene (5 bases). The CDR3 is 12 residues long. The V end was cut by 7 bases, the J end by 7 bases, with 11 bases between. CDR1 is MDHEN and CDR2 is SYDVKM in the germline V gene.

The chain combines TRBV19 with TRBJ1-1; 9 bases align to TRBD1. Germline V gives CDR1 LNHDA, CDR2 SQIVND (reference sequence). After removal of 5 bases from V and 6 bases from J, the junction contained 10 bases not matched to a gene. The CDR3 has 15 residues. For the CDR3, the DNA is TGTGCCAGTAGTTCCCCGGGACAGGGCGGGTCTGAAGCTTTCTTT. This sequence encodes CASSSPGQGGSEAFF. The full variable domain, with the rest looked up from reference TRBV19 and TRBJ1-1, is DGGITQSPKYLFRKEGQNVTLSCEQNLNHDAMYWYRQDPGQGLRLIYYSQIVNDFQKGDIAEGYSVSREKKESFPLTVTSAQKNPTAFYLCASSSPGQGGSEAFFGQGTRLTVV.

This chain uses TRBV5-1 with TRBJ1-6; TRBD1 aligns across 9 bases. This CDR3 spans 14 amino acids. V lost 0 bases to trimming and J lost 10 bases; unmatched junction nucleotides: 2. Germline CDR1 reads SGHRS; CDR2 reads YFSETQ. CDR3: CASSLDRGHSPLHF. The CDR3, as DNA: TGCGCCAGCAGCTTGGACAGGGGGCACTCACCCCTCCACTTT.

This chain uses TRBV11-2 with TRBJ2-1; D is possibly TRBD2 (6 bases). Trimming shortened V by 3 bases and J by 2 bases, and 8 bases separated the two germline ends. CDR3 size: 14 residues. The germline V gene has CDR1 SGHAT and CDR2 FQNNGV. CDR3 amino acids: CASSLSGPYNEQFF. The CDR3 region has the DNA TGTGCCAGCAGCTTGAGCGGGCCCTACAATGAGCAGTTCTTC.

The chain is built from TRBV7-2 and TRBJ1-6; tentative D call: TRBD1 (5 bases). The CDR3 extends over 17 amino acids. Between the trimmed V and J ends, which lost 1 base and 4 bases, there was a span of 14 bases. Germline V gives CDR1 SGHTA, CDR2 FQGNSA. The CDR3 nucleotides are TGTGCCAGCAGCTTAGTGACGGGGCGGGATTATAATTCACCCCTCCACTTT. Protein: CASSLVTGRDYNSPLHF.

This chain joins TRBV7-2 and TRBJ1-4, with D unclear. In germline, CDR1 is SGHTA, CDR2 FQGNSA. The CDR3 has 14 residues. V gave up 1 base and J gave up 4 bases, with 7 bases separating them. CDR3 DNA sequence: TGTGCCAGCAGCTTAGATGGGCTTAATGAAAAACTGTTTTTT. It is translated as CASSLDGLNEKLFF.

DNA for the CDR3: TGTGCCAGTAAATTTAGCGGGGGGTCCGAGCAGTACTTC. It specifies CASKFSGGSEQYF. The J gene is TRBJ2-5, the V gene TRBV19; 10 bases are shared with TRBD2. The end of the DNA aligns better with TRBJ2-7, so the J call may be wrong. The CDR3 sequence is 13 residues long. The germline CDR1 and CDR2 sequences are LNHDA and SQIVND (reference sequence).

V gene TRBV5-1 combines with J gene TRBJ1-2; D possibly corresponds to TRBD1 (6 bases). Germline V gives CDR1 SGHRS, CDR2 YFSETQ. The V end was cut by 0 bases, the J end by 2 bases, with 8 bases between. There are 14 residues in the CDR3. The CDR3 DNA follows: TGCGCCAGCAGCTTGGCAGGGGCGAACTATGGCTACACCTTC. Translated: CASSLAGANYGYTF.